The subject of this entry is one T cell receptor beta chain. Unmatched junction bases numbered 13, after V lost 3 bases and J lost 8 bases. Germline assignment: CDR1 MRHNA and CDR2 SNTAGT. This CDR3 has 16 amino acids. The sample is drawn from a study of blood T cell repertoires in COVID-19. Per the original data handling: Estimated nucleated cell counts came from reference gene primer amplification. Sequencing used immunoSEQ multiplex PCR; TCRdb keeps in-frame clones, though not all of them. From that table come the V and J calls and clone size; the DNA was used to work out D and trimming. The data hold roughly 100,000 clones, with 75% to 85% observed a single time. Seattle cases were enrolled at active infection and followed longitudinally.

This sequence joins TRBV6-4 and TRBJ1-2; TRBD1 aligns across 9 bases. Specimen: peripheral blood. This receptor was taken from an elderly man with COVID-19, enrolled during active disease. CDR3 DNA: TGTGCCAGCAGTGAAAGAGCCGGGACAGGGTCTGTCGGCTACACCTTC. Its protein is CASSERAGTGSVGYTF.